What follows is one TCR beta chain and its context. The antigen is undetermined. Using immunoSEQ multiplex PCR, the repertoire was profiled, and TCRdb retains in-frame clones only, with some absent. The sample yields about 56,000 clones, about 70% seen once. Germline V gene data show CDR1 as SEHNR and CDR2 as FQNEAQ (reference sequence). This CDR3 comprises 15 residues. V lost 4 bases, J lost 1 base, and 14 bases lay in between. The sort gate was single viable CD3+CD4+CD8-CD45RO+ cells for memory CD4+ T cells. Positive selection with CD4 microbeads enriched total CD4+ T cells. This entry belongs to a study of memory CD4+ T cells and cytomegalovirus serostatus. Broader study findings: Suggested: most of the CMV-linked TCR signature lies in CD4+ memory cells. About two fifths of the roughly 160 known CMV-associated TCRbeta sequences appeared in CD4+ memory.

Sequenced: memory CD4+ T cells from blood. This rearrangement joins TRBV7-9 to TRBJ2-7; D is uncertain. The sequence derives from an adult in good health and CMV-seropositive. This CDR3 reads CASSSARPSSYEQYF. DNA for the CDR3: TGTGCCAGCAGCTCCGCCAGGCCTTCTTCCTACGAGCAGTACTTC.